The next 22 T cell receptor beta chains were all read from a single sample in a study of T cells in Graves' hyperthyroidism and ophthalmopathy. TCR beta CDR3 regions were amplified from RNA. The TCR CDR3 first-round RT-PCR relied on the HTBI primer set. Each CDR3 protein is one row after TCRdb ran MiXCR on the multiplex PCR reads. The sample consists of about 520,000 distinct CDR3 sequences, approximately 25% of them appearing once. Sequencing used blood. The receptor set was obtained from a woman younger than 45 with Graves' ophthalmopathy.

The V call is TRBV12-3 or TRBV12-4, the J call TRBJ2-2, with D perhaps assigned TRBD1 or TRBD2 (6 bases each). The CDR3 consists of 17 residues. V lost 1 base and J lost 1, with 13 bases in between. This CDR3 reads CASSLVAEQGNTGELFF. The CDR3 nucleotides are TGTGCCAGCAGTTTAGTAGCGGAACAGGGGAACACCGGGGAGCTGTTTTTT.

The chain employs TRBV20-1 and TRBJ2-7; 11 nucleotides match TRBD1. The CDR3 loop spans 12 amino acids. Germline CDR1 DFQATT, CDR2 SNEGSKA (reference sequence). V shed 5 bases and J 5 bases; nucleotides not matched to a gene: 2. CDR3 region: CSAGTGGNEQYF. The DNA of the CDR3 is TGCAGTGCTGGGACAGGGGGGAACGAGCAGTACTTC.

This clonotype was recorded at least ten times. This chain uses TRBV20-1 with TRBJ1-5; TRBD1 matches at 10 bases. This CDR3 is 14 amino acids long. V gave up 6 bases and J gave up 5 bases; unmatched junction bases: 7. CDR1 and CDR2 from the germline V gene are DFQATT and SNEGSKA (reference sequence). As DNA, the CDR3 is TGCAGTGCACTTGACAGGGGGCGAGATCAGCCCCAGCATTTT. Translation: CSALDRGRDQPQHF.

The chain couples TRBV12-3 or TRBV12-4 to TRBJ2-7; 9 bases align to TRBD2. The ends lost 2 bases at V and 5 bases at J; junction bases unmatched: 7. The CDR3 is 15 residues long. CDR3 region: CASSLRRGGLNEQYF. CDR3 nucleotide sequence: TGTGCCAGCAGTTTAAGGCGGGGGGGTCTCAACGAGCAGTACTTC.

The CDR3 sequence is CASSLEAGRSYEQYF. The DNA for the CDR3 is TGTGCCAGCAGCTTAGAAGCGGGGCGCTCCTACGAGCAGTACTTC. The V call is TRBV7-9, the J call TRBJ2-7, with 7 bases that match TRBD2. V lost 1 base to trimming and J lost 0 bases; unmatched junction nucleotides: 3. The CDR3 contains 15 residues. Germline V lookup: CDR1 SEHNR, CDR2 FQNEAQ (reference sequence).

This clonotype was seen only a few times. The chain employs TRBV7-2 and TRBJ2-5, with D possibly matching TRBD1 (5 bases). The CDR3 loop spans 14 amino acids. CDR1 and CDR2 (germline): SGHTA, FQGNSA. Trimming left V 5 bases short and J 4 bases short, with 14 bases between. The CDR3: CASSQTVKRETQYF. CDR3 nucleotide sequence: TGTGCCAGCAGCCAGACAGTAAAGCGAGAGACCCAGTACTTC.

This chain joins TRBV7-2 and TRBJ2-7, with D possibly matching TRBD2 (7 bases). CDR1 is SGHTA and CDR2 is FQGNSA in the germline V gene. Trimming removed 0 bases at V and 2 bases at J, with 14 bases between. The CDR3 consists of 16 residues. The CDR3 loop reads CASSLARGAATYEQYF. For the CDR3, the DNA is TGTGCCAGCAGCTTAGCCCGGGGGGCGGCTACCTACGAGCAGTACTTC. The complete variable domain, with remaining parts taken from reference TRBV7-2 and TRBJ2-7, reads GAGVSQSPSNKVTEKGKDVELRCDPISGHTALYWYRQSLGQGLEFLIYFQGNSAPDKSGLPSDRFSAERTGGSVSTLTIQRTQQEDSAVYLCASSLARGAATYEQYFGPGTRLTVT.

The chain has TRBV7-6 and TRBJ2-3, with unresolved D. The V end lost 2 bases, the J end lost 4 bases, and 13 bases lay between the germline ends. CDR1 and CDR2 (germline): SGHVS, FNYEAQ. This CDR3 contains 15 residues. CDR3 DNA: TGTGCCAGCAGCTTATCCCCCCTAGGACCAGATACGCAGTATTTT. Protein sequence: CASSLSPLGPDTQYF.

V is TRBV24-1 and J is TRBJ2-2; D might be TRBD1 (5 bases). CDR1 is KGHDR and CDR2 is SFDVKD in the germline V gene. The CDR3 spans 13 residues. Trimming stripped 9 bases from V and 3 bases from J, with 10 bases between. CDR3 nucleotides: TGTGCCACCGCTCAGACAGACACCGGGGAGCTGTTTTTT. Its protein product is CATAQTDTGELFF.

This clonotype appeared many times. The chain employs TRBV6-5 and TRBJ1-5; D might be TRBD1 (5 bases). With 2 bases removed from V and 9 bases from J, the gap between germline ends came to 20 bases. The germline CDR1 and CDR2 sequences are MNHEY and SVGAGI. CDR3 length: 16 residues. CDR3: CASSYATRDRTAPQHF. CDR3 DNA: TGTGCCAGCAGTTACGCGACCCGGGACCGCACGGCGCCCCAGCATTTT.

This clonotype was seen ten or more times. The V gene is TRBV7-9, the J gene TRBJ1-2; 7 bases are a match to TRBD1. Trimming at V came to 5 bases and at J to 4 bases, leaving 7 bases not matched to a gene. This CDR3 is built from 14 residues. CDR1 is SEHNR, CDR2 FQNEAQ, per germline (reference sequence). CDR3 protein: CASSQTGVGYGYTF. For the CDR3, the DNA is TGTGCCAGCAGCCAAACAGGGGTGGGCTATGGCTACACCTTC.

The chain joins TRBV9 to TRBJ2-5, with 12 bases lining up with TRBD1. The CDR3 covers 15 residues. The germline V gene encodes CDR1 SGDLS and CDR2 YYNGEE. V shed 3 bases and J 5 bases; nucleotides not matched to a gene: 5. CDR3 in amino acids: CASSAEGQGAETQYF. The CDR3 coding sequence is TGTGCCAGCAGCGCGGAGGGACAGGGGGCTGAGACCCAGTACTTC.

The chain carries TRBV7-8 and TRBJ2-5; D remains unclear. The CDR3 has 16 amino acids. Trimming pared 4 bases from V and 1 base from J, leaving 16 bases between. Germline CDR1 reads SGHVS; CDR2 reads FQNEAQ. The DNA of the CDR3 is TGTGCCAGCAGCTCCCGACTGGATGCGGCCCAAGAGACCCAGTACTTC. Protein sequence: CASSSRLDAAQETQYF.

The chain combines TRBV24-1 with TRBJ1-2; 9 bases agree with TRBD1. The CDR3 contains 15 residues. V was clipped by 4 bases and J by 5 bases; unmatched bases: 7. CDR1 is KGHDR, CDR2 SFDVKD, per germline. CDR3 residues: CATSENRGPGYGYTF. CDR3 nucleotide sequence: TGTGCCACCAGTGAAAACAGGGGGCCGGGGTATGGCTACACCTTC.

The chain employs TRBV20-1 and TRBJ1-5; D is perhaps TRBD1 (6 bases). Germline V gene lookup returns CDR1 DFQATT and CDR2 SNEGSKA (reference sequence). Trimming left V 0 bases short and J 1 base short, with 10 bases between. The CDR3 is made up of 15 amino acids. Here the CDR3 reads CSAREGALSNQPQHF. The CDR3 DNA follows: TGCAGTGCTAGAGAGGGGGCGCTGAGCAATCAGCCCCAGCATTTT.

The CDR3 DNA sequence: TGTGCCAGCAGCAAGGTAGCGGGGGGGCCATACAATGAGCAGTTCTTC. It encodes CASSKVAGGPYNEQFF. The chain has TRBV7-3 and TRBJ2-1; TRBD2 agrees at 11 bases. The CDR3 totals 16 residues. Germline assignment: CDR1 SGHTA and CDR2 FQGTGA. V lost 5 bases and J lost 4; bases outside the gene matches: 7.

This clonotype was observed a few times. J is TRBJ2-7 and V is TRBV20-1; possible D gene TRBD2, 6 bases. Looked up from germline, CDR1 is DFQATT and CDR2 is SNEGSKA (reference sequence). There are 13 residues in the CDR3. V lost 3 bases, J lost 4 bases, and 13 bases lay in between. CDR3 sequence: CSASLAIDYEQYF. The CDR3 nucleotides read TGCAGTGCTAGCCTAGCGATAGATTACGAGCAGTACTTC.

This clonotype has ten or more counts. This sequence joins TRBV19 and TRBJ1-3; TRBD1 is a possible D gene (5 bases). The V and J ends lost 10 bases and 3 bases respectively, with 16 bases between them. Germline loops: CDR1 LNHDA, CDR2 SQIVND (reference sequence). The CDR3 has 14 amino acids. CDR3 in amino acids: CATRFGTDGNTIYF. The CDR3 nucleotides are TGTGCCACCCGCTTCGGGACGGATGGAAACACCATATATTTT.

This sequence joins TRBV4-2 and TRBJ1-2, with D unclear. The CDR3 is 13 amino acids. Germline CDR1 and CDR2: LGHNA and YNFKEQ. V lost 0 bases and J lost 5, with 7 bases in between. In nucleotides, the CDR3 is TGTGCCAGCAGCCAAGATATTCAGTATGGCTACACCTTC. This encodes CASSQDIQYGYTF.

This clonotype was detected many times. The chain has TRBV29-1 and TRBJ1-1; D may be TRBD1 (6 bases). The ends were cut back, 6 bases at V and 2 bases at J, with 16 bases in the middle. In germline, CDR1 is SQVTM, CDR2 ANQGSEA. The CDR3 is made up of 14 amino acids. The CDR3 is CSVRGGGRNTEAFF. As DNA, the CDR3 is TGCAGCGTGAGGGGGGGAGGAAGAAACACTGAAGCTTTCTTT.

The CDR3 is CASSPKDRGTYEQYF. CDR3 DNA sequence: TGTGCCAGCAGTCCTAAGGACAGGGGAACCTACGAGCAGTACTTC. The genes are TRBV6-1 and TRBJ2-7; 9 nucleotides align to TRBD1. The germline gives CDR1 MNHNS, CDR2 SASEGT. Losses at the gene ends were 5 bases for V and 2 bases for J; bases not matched to a gene: 7. This CDR3 is built from 15 residues.

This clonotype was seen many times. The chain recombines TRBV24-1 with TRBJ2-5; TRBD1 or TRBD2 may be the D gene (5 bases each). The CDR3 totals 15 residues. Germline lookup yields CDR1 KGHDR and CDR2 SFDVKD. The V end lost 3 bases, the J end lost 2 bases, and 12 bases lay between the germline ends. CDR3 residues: CATSDGTTLQETQYF. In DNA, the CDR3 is TGTGCCACCAGTGATGGGACCACCTTACAAGAGACCCAGTACTTC.